One and the same sample provided the 24 T cell receptor beta chains below, sequenced in a study of OX40 agonist ivuxolimab in advanced cancers. Assay: immunoSEQ multiplex PCR; the TCRdb copy retains only in-frame clones and omits some. This table has approximately 80,000 clones, around 92% appearing once. Source: CD4+ or CD8+ T cells sorted from blood, taken in a trial of the OX40 agonist ivuxolimab. These receptors were collected from an adult with an advanced solid tumor such as melanoma, head and neck, liver or kidney cancer.

The genes are TRBV28 and TRBJ2-2; 8 nucleotides match TRBD1. The V gene end was trimmed by 7 bases and the J gene end by 4 bases; junction bases not matched to a gene: 8. Germline-derived CDR1 and CDR2 are MDHEN and SYDVKM. This CDR3 is 15 amino acids long. CDR3 nucleotides: TGTGCCAGCACCTCCCTCGGACAGGGCACCGGGGAGCTGTTTTTT. Translation gives CASTSLGQGTGELFF.

The rearrangement uses TRBV19 and TRBJ1-5; D unresolved. CDR1 LNHDA and CDR2 SQIVND come from the germline V gene (reference sequence). The CDR3 contains 15 residues. Trimming took off 6 bases at V and 1 base at J, with 13 bases between the two ends. The CDR3 bases are TGTGCCAGTAGAGAGGGATTTATCAGCAATCAGCCCCAGCATTTT. Translation gives CASREGFISNQPQHF.

The chain uses TRBV19 and TRBJ1-5, with D possibly being TRBD1 (5 bases). From germline, CDR1 is LNHDA and CDR2 SQIVND (reference sequence). Trimming cost V 6 bases and J 1 base, with 13 bases left between them. The CDR3 totals 15 residues. This CDR3 is CASSPRDGSNQPQHF. The CDR3 region has the DNA TGTGCCAGTAGCCCCCGGGACGGGAGCAATCAGCCCCAGCATTTT.

The chain carries TRBV5-1 and TRBJ2-1; 12 bases align to TRBD1. The CDR3 runs to 15 residues. V lost 0 bases to trimming and J lost 6 bases; unmatched junction nucleotides: 1. Germline V gives CDR1 SGHRS, CDR2 YFSETQ. The CDR3 DNA is TGCGCCAGCAGCTTGGCGGGACAGGGGGCCAATGAGCAGTTCTTC. Its translation: CASSLAGQGANEQFF. Based on the CDR3 plus reference TRBV5-1 and TRBJ2-1, the full variable domain is KAGVTQTPRYLIKTRGQQVTLSCSPISGHRSVSWYQQTPGQGLQFLFEYFSETQRNKGNFPGRFSGRQFSNSRSEMNVSTLELGDSALYLCASSLAGQGANEQFFGPGTRLTVL.

This sequence joins TRBV2 and TRBJ1-2, with D perhaps matching TRBD1 (6 bases). CDR1 and CDR2 (germline): SNHLY, FYNNEI. Trimming removed 2 bases from V and 4 bases from J, with 32 bases in between. The CDR3 loop spans 21 amino acids. This chain's CDR3 is CASSEISLGWAGVGLGYGYTF. The CDR3 DNA is TGTGCCAGCAGTGAAATCTCCCTAGGGTGGGCAGGGGTTGGCCTAGGCTATGGCTACACCTTC.

The chain combines TRBV30 with TRBJ2-7; 12 nucleotides agree with TRBD2. The CDR3 has 13 amino acids. V was pared by 4 bases and J by 6 bases, with 4 bases of the junction left unmatched. Germline lookup yields CDR1 GTSNPN and CDR2 SVGIG (reference sequence). CDR3 loop: CAWTTSGSSEQYF. The CDR3 region has the DNA TGTGCCTGGACGACTAGCGGGAGCAGCGAGCAGTACTTC.

The chain uses TRBV13 and TRBJ1-2, with D hard to call. V was clipped by 1 base and J by 2 bases, with 5 bases between them. This CDR3 region has 13 residues. The germline gives CDR1 PRHDT, CDR2 FYEKMQ (reference sequence). The CDR3 DNA reads TGTGCCAGCAGCTTAGCCCTGAACTATGGCTACACCTTC. Translating gives CASSLALNYGYTF.

This chain links TRBV7-6 with TRBJ1-2; D gene uncertain. Germline lookup yields CDR1 SGHVS and CDR2 FNYEAQ. CDR3 length: 14 residues. V lost 2 bases and J 7 bases, leaving 14 bases between the germline ends. The CDR3 loop is CASSLFEGETGYTF. The CDR3 DNA reads as TGTGCCAGCAGCTTATTTGAGGGTGAAACTGGCTACACCTTC.

V is TRBV28 and J is TRBJ2-3, with D perhaps matching TRBD2 (5 bases). The ends were cut back, 3 bases at V and 0 bases at J, with 13 bases in the middle. From germline, CDR1 is MDHEN and CDR2 SYDVKM. The CDR3 covers 16 residues. CDR3 in DNA: TGTGCCAGCAGTTTTCAGGCCACGGGAAGCACAGATACGCAGTATTTT. Its protein product is CASSFQATGSTDTQYF.

This clone was recorded once. The chain is built from TRBV5-4 and TRBJ2-1; D is perhaps TRBD2 (6 bases). Between the trimmed V and J ends, which lost 4 bases and 7 bases, there was a span of 18 bases. Germline CDR1 and CDR2: SGHNT and YYREEE (reference sequence). This CDR3 is built from 15 residues. This CDR3 reads CASSPGGELANEQFF. In nucleotides, the CDR3 is TGTGCCAGCAGCCCCGGAGGGGAGCTAGCGAATGAGCAGTTCTTC. The complete variable domain, with remaining parts taken from reference TRBV5-4 and TRBJ2-1, reads ETGVTQSPTHLIKTRGQQVTLRCSSQSGHNTVSWYQQALGQGPQFIFQYYREEENGRGNFPPRFSGLQFPNYSSELNVNALELDDSALYLCASSPGGELANEQFFGPGTRLTVL.

CDR3 sequence reads: CATSRDQGPETQYF. The CDR3 nucleotides are TGTGCCACCAGCAGAGATCAGGGACCGGAGACCCAGTACTTC. V usage is TRBV15 and J usage is TRBJ2-5; the D gene could be TRBD1 or TRBD2 (5 bases each). Germline V gene data show CDR1 as LNHNV and CDR2 as YYDKDF (reference sequence). The CDR3 spans 14 residues. Deletions cut 0 bases from V and 5 bases from J, with 10 bases between.

This clone was observed a single time. This chain connects TRBV19 to TRBJ1-1; no firm D call. The germline V and J ends were trimmed by 0 bases and 0 bases, with 8 bases remaining between them. Germline V lookup: CDR1 LNHDA, CDR2 SQIVND (reference sequence). There are 15 residues in the CDR3. CDR3 sequence: CASSIDAGMNTEAFF. As DNA, the CDR3 is TGTGCCAGTAGTATAGATGCAGGTATGAACACTGAAGCTTTCTTT.

This chain uses TRBV5-6 with TRBJ2-7; D uncertain. Trimming stripped 1 base from V and 2 bases from J, with 7 bases between. CDR3 size: 13 residues. Germline V gene data show CDR1 as SGHDT and CDR2 as YYEEEE. The CDR3 here is CASSLRGTYEQYF. The DNA of the CDR3 is TGTGCCAGCAGCTTGAGAGGAACCTACGAGCAGTACTTC.

The V call is TRBV28, the J call TRBJ2-3; perhaps D is TRBD1 or TRBD2 (5 bases each). The CDR3 consists of 13 residues. Trimming took 7 bases from V and 1 from J, leaving 9 bases between them. Germline V gene data show CDR1 as MDHEN and CDR2 as SYDVKM. Here the CDR3 reads CASNRDGTDTQYF. The CDR3 DNA is TGTGCCAGCAACCGGGACGGCACAGATACGCAGTATTTT. The variable domain in full, completed from reference TRBV28 and TRBJ2-3, reads DVKVTQSSRYLVKRTGEKVFLECVQDMDHENMFWYRQDPGLGLRLIYFSYDVKMKEKGDIPEGYSVSREKKERFSLILESASTNQTSMYLCASNRDGTDTQYFGPGTRLTVL.

This clone came up once. V gene TRBV6-5 combines with J gene TRBJ1-1; D not certain. CDR3 length: 11 amino acids. Germline CDR1 reads MNHEY; CDR2 reads SVGAGI. Trimming removed 5 bases from V and 9 bases from J, with 10 bases in between. CDR3 loop: CASSDPVKAFF. Here the CDR3 DNA reads TGTGCCAGCAGTGACCCAGTAAAAGCTTTCTTT.

This chain connects TRBV4-2 to TRBJ2-1; a possible D gene is TRBD2 (6 bases). The V gene lost 4 bases and the J gene lost 5 bases, with 12 bases spanning the gap. Germline V gives CDR1 LGHNA, CDR2 YNFKEQ. There are 14 residues in the CDR3. The CDR3 protein is CASSPQERDNEQFF. Written as DNA, the CDR3 is TGTGCCAGCAGCCCTCAGGAGCGGGACAATGAGCAGTTCTTC.

This clone was counted a few times. This chain joins TRBV28 and TRBJ2-1; D is unresolved. Trimming cost V 2 bases and J 6 bases, with 8 bases left between them. CDR1 and CDR2 (germline): MDHEN, SYDVKM. The length of the CDR3 is 13 residues. The CDR3 sequence is CASSLGLTNEQFF. Written as DNA, the CDR3 is TGTGCCAGCAGTTTAGGGCTCACCAATGAGCAGTTCTTC.

The rearrangement links TRBV6-1 to TRBJ1-5; 11 bases match TRBD1. CDR1 MNHNS and CDR2 SASEGT come from the germline V gene. CDR3 size: 14 residues. V was pared by 1 base and J by 7 bases, with 0 bases of the junction left unmatched. CDR3 bases: TGTGCCAGCAGTGAAGGGACAGGGGGCCAGCCCCAGCATTTT. It translates to CASSEGTGGQPQHF.

The V gene is TRBV11-3, the J gene TRBJ2-3, with 8 nucleotides matching TRBD1. J gave up 1 base and V 1 base, and 4 bases lay outside the gene matches. The CDR3 is 16 amino acids. The germline V gene encodes CDR1 SGHNT and CDR2 YENEEA. Here the CDR3 DNA reads TGTGCCAGCAGCTTAGGACCGGGACAGGGCACAGATACGCAGTATTTT. Its translation is CASSLGPGQGTDTQYF.

This chain connects TRBV6-5 to TRBJ2-2; D may be TRBD1 (6 bases). V lost 0 bases, J lost 5 bases, and 13 bases lay in between. Germline V CDR1 and CDR2: MNHEY, SVGAGI. CDR3 length: 16 amino acids. Here the CDR3 reads CASSYSSYQGTGELFF. The CDR3 DNA reads TGTGCCAGCAGTTACTCCTCTTATCAGGGGACCGGGGAGCTGTTTTTT.

This chain joins TRBV19 and TRBJ2-1, with 11 bases identical to TRBD2. CDR1 is LNHDA and CDR2 is SQIVND in the germline V gene (reference sequence). The V segment lost 4 bases and the J segment 3 bases; nucleotides outside the gene matches: 5. CDR3 size: 16 residues. CDR3 DNA sequence: TGTGCCAGTAGTACCCGACTAGCGGGACACTACAATGAGCAGTTCTTC. Its translation is CASSTRLAGHYNEQFF.

The chain joins TRBV2 to TRBJ1-3, with 8 positions matching TRBD1. This CDR3 comprises 12 residues. V shed 7 bases and J 7 bases; nucleotides not matched to a gene: 3. In germline, CDR1 is SNHLY, CDR2 FYNNEI. The CDR3 protein is CASIRQGNTIYF. For the CDR3, the DNA is TGTGCCAGCATAAGACAGGGGAACACCATATATTTT.

The chain employs TRBV5-1 and TRBJ2-5, with 7 bases matching TRBD1. This CDR3 has 14 amino acids. V dropped 3 bases and J dropped 5; count of bases not matched to a gene: 7. Germline-derived CDR1 and CDR2 are SGHRS and YFSETQ. CDR3 DNA: TGCGCCAGCAGCTCCTCAGGGGGATGGGAGACCCAGTACTTC. It codes for CASSSSGGWETQYF.

V gene TRBV14 combines with J gene TRBJ2-1, with a possible D match to TRBD2 (6 bases). Germline values: CDR1 SGHDN, CDR2 FVKESK. Trimming pared 3 bases from V and 8 bases from J, leaving 14 bases between. This CDR3 spans 14 amino acids. The CDR3 nucleotides are TGTGCCAGCAGCCAGGGCGGGAAGATGCATGAGCAGTTCTTC. Amino acids: CASSQGGKMHEQFF. The full variable domain, in which reference TRBV14 and TRBJ2-1 provide the parts outside the CDR3, is EAGVTQFPSHSVIEKGQTVTLRCDPISGHDNLYWYRRVMGKEIKFLLHFVKESKQDESGMPNNRFLAERTGGTYSTLKVQPAELEDSGVYFCASSQGGKMHEQFFGPGTRLTVL.